This T cell receptor beta chain was retrieved from a study of cytomegalovirus exposure and HLA in healthy donors. On the study more broadly: About 85 million unique TCR sequences came from HLA-typed donors in an early release. General study results and limits: More clonal expansion characterized HLA-associated TCR beta chains than equally common others in a later analysis. Immune exposure data for these donors was limited to CMV serostatus. In a later analysis, at a false discovery rate of 0.05, 15,000 to 20,000 TCR beta sequences were associated with HLA alleles.

This clone came up once. The target antigen is unknown. Germline V gene lookup returns CDR1 SGDLS and CDR2 YYNGEE. J gave up 8 bases and V 3 bases, and 1 base lay outside the gene matches. The CDR3 extends over 12 amino acids. The PCR contained 60 Vbeta and 13 Jbeta primers. TCRdb's copy holds only in-frame clones and misses some; the assay was immunoSEQ multiplex PCR. The profile shows about 160,000 clones, 86% of them singletons. The TCR originated in a woman between 18 and 30 years old in good health and CMV-seronegative. The V call is TRBV9, the J call TRBJ2-2; 7 bases map to TRBD1. Sequenced: PBMCs. DNA for the CDR3: TGTGCCAGCAGCGGACAGGGAGGGGAGCTGTTTTTT. Its protein product is CASSGQGGELFF.